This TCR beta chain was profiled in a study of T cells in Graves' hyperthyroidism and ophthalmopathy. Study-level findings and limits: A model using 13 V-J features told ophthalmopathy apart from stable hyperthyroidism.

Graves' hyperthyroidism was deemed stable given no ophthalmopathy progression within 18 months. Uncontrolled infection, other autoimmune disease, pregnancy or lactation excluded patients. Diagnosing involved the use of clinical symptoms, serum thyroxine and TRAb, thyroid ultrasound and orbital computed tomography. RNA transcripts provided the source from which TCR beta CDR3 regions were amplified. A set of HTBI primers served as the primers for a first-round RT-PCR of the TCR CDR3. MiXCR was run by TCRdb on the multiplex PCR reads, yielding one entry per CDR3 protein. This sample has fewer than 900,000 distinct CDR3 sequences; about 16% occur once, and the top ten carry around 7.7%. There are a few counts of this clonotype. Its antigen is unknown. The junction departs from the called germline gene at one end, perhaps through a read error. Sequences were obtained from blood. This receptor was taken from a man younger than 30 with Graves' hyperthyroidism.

The CDR3 sequence: CASSNDRVVYGYTF. CDR3 bases: TGCGCCAGCAGCAACGACAGGGTCGTCTATGGCTACACCTTC. The gene calls are TRBV11-2 and TRBJ1-2; TRBD1 aligns across 7 bases. Per germline, CDR1 SGHAT and CDR2 FQNNGV. This CDR3 is built from 14 residues.